This T cell receptor (beta chain) was recovered during a study of graft-versus-host responses after intestinal transplantation. Study as a whole: Each patient got anti-thymocyte globulin induction, then tacrolimus and steroids for around three years. The study, taken as a whole, reports: Recipient bone marrow held GvH clones, some seen earlier in ileum or blood.

Clones were read by immunoSEQ multiplex PCR, and TCRdb kept only the in-frame ones, dropping some. The table records roughly 12,000 clones, over 70% of them present only once. In the case of this clone: Its specificity is not known.

Germline lookup yields CDR1 MRHNA and CDR2 SNTAGT. Losses at the gene ends were 3 bases for V and 2 bases for J; bases not matched to a gene: 2. This CDR3 is 14 amino acids long. The specimen was PBMCs, collected about 130 days after transplant. The V and J genes are TRBV6-4 and TRBJ2-7, with 9 positions matching TRBD2. The clonotype was recovered from a human patient who received an intestinal transplant, so some T cells may come from the graft donor. The CDR3 spells CASSEREGPYEQYF. The CDR3 region has the DNA TGTGCCAGCAGTGAGCGGGAGGGCCCCTACGAGCAGTACTTC.